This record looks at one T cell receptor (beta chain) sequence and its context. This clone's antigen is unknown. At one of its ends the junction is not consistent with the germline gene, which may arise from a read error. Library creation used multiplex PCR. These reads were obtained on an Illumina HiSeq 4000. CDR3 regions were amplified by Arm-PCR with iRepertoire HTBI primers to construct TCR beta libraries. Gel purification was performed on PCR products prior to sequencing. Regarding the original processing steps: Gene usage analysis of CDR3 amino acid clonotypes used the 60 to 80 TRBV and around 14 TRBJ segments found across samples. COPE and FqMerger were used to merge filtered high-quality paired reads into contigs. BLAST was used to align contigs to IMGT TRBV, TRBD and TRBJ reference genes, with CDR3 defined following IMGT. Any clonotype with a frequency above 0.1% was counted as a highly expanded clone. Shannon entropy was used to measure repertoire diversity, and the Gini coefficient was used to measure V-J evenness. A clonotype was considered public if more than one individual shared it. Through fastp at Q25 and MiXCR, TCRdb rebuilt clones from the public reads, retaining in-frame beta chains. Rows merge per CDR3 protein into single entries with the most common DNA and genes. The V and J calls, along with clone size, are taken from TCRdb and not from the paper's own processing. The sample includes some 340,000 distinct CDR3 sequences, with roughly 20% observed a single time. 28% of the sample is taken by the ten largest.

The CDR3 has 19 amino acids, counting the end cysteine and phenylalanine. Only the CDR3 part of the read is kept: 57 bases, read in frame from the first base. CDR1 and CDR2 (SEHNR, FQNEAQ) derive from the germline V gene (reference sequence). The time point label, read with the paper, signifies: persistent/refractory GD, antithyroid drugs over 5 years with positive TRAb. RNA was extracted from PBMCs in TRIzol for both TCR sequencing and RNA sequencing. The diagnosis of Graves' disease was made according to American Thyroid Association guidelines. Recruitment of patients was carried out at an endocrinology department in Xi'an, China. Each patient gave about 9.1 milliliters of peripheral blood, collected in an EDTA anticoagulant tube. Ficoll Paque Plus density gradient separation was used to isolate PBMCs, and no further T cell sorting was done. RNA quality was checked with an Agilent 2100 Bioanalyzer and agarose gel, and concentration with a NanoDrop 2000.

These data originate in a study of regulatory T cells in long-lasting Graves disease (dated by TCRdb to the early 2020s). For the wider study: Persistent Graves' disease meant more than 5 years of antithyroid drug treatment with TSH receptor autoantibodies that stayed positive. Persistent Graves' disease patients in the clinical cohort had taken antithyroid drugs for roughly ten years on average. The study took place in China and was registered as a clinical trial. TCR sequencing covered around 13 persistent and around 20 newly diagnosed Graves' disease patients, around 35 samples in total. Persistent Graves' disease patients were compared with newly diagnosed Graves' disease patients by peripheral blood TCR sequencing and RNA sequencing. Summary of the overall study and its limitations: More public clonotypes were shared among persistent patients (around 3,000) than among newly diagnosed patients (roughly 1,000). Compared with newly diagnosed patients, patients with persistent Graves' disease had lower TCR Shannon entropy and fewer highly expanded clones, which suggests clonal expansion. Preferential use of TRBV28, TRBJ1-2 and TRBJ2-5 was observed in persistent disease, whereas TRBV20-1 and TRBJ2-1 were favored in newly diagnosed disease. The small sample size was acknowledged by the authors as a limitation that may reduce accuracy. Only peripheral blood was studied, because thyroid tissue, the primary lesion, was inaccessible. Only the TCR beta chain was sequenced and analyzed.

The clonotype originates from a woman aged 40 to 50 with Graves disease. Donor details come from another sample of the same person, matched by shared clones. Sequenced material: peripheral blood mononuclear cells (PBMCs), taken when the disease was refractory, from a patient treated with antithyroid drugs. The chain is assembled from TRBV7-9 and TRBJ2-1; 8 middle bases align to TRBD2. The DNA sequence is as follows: TGTGCCAGCAGCCTCCTCGGGGCTAGCGGGTCCCGGACCTACAATGAGCAGTCCTTC. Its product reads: CASSLLGASGSRTYNEQSF.